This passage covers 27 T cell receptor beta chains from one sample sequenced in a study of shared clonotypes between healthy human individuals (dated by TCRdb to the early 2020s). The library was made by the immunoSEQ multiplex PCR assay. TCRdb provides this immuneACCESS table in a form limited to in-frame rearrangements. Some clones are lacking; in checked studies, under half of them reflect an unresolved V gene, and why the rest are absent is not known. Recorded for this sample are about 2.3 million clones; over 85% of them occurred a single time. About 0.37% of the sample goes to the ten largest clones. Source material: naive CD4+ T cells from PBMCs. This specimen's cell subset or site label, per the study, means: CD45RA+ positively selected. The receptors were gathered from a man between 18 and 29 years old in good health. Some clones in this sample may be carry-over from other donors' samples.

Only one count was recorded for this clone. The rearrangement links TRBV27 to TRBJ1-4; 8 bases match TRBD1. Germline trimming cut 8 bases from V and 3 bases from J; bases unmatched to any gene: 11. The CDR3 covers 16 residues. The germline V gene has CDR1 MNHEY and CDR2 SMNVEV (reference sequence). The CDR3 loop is CASSPDRVGANEKLFF. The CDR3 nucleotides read TGTGCCAGCTCTCCGGACAGGGTAGGGGCTAATGAAAAACTGTTTTTT.

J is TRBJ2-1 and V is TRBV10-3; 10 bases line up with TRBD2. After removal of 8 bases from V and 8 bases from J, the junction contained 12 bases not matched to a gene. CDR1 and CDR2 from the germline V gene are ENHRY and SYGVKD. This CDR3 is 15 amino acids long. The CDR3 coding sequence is TGTGCCATCCCGAGAGCGGGAGGGCCGGAGGATGAGCAGTTCTTC. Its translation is CAIPRAGGPEDEQFF.

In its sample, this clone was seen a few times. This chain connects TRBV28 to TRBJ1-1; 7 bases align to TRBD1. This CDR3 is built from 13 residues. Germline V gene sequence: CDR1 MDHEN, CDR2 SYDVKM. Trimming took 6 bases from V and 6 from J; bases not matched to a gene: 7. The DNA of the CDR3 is TGTGCCAGCAGACCTCCCGACAGGGCTGAAGCTTTCTTT. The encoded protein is CASRPPDRAEAFF.

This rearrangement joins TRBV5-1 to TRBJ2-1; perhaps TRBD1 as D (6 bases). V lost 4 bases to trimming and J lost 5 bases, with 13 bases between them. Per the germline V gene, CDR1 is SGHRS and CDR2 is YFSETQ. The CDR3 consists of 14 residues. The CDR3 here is CASSQGTLDNEQFF. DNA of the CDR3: TGCGCCAGCAGCCAGGGGACCTTGGACAATGAGCAGTTCTTC.

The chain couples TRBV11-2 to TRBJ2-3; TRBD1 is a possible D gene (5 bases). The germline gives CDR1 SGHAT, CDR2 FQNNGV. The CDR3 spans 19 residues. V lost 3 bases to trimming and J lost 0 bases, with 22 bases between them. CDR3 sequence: CASSFGESGYGRSTDTQYF. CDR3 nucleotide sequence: TGTGCCAGCAGCTTCGGCGAGTCAGGGTATGGACGGAGCACAGATACGCAGTATTTT.

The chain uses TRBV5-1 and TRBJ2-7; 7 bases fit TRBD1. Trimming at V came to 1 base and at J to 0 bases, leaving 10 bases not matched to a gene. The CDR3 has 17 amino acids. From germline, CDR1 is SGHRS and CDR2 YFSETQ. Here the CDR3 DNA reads TGCGCCAGCAGCTTGATTAAAACCGGGGACAGCTCCTACGAGCAGTACTTC. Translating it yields CASSLIKTGDSSYEQYF.

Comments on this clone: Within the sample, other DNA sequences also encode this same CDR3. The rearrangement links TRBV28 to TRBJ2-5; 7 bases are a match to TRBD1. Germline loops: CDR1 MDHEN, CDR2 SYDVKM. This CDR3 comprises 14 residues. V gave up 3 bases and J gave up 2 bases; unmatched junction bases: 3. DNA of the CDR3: TGTGCCAGCAGTTTTGACAGGGCACAAGAGACCCAGTACTTC. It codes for CASSFDRAQETQYF.

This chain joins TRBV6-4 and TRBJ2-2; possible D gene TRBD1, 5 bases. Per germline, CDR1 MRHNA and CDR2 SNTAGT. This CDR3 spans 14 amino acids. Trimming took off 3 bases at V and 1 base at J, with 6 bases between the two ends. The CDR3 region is CASSEGRNTGELFF. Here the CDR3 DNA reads TGTGCCAGCAGTGAGGGGCGGAACACCGGGGAGCTGTTTTTT.

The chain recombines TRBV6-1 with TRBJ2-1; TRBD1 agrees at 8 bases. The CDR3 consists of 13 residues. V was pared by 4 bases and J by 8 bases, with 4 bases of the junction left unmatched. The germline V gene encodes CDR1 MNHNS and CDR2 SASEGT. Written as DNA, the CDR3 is TGTGCCAGCAGTGCCGACAGGGGCTATGAGCAGTTCTTC. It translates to CASSADRGYEQFF.

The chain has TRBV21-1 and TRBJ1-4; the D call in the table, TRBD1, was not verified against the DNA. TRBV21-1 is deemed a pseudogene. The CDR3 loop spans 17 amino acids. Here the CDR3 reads CASHETGGRGDSGKLFF. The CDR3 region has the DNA TGTGCCAGCCACGAGACAGGAGGCCGGGGTGATTCTGGAAAACTGTTTTTT.

Here the CDR3 reads CASSLEGGHTIYF. DNA for the CDR3: TGCGCCAGCAGCTTGGAGGGTGGCCACACCATATATTTT. The rearrangement joins TRBV5-1 to TRBJ1-3; D gene ambiguous. Germline lookup yields CDR1 SGHRS and CDR2 YFSETQ. V lost 0 bases and J 8 bases, leaving 9 bases between the germline ends. The CDR3 totals 13 residues.

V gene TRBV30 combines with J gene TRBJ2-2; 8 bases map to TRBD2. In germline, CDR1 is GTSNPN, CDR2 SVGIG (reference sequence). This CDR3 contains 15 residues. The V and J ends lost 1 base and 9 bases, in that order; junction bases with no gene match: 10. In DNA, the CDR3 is TGTGCCTGGAGTGACTGGCGGGAGGTCTTCAGGGAGCTGTTTTTT. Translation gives CAWSDWREVFRELFF.

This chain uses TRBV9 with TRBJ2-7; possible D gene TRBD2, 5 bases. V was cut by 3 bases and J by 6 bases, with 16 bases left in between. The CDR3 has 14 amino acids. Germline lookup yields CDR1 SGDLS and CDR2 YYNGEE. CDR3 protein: CASSALAGRFEQYF. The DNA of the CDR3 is TGTGCCAGCAGCGCCCTAGCAGGTCGTTTCGAGCAGTACTTC.

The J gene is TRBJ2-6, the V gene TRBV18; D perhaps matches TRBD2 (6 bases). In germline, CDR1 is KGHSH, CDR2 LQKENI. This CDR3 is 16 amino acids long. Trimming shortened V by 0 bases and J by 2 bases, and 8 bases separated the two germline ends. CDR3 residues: CASSPPGGAGANVLTF. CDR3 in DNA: TGTGCCAGCTCACCACCGGGCGGGGCTGGGGCCAACGTCCTGACTTTC. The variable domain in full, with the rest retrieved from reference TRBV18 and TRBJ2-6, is NAGVMQNPRHLVRRRGQEARLRCSPMKGHSHVYWYRQLPEEGLKFMVYLQKENIIDESGMPKERFSAEFPKEGPSILRIQQVVRGDSAAYFCASSPPGGAGANVLTFGAGSRLTVL.

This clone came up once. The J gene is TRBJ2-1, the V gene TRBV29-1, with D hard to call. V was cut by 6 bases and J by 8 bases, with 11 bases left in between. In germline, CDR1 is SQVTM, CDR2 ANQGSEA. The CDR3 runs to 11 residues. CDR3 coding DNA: TGCAGCGTGCTGCGGTGGGATGAGCAGTTCTTC. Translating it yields CSVLRWDEQFF.

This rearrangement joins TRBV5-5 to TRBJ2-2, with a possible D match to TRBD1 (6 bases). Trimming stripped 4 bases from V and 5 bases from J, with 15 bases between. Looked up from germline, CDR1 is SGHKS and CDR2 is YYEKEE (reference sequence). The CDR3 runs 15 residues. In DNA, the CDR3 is TGTGCCAGCAGCATTGATCTCAGGGGAACCGGGGAGCTGTTTTTT. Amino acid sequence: CASSIDLRGTGELFF.

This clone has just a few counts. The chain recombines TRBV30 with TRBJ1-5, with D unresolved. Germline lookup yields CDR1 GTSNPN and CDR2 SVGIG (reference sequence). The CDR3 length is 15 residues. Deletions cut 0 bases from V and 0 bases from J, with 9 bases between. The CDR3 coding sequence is TGTGCCTGGAGTGTACATCAATATAGCAATCAGCCCCAGCATTTT. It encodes CAWSVHQYSNQPQHF.

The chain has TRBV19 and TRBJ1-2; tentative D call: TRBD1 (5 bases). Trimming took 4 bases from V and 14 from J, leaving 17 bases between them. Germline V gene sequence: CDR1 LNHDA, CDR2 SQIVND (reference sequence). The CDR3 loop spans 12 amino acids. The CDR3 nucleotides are TGTGCCAGTAGTACCGAACCGGGACCCGGGACCTTC. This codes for CASSTEPGPGTF.

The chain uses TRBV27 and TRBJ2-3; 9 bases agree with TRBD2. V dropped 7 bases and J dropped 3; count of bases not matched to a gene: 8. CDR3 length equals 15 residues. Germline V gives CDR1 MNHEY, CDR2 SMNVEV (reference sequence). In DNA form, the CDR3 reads TGTGCCAGCAATCGTGCGGGAGGGATGACAGATACGCAGTATTTT. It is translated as CASNRAGGMTDTQYF.

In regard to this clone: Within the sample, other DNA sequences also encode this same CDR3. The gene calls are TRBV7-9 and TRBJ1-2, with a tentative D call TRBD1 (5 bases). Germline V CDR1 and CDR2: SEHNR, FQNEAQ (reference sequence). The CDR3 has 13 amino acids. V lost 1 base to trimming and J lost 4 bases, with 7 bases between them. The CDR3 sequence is CASSLGGGYGYTF. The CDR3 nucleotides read TGTGCCAGCAGCTTAGGGGGCGGCTATGGCTACACCTTC.

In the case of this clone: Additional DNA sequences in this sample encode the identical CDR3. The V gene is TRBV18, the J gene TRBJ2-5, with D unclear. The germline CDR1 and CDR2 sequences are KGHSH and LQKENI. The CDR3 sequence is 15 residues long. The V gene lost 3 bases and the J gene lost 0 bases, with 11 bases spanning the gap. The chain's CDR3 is CASSPPGQYQETQYF. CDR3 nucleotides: TGTGCCAGCTCACCCCCGGGCCAGTACCAAGAGACCCAGTACTTC.

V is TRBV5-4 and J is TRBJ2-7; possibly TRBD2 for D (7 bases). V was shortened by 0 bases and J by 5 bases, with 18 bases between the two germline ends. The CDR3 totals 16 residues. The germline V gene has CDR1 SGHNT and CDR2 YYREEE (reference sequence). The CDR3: CASSLGGRGAVHEQYF. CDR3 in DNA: TGTGCCAGCAGCTTGGGGGGCCGGGGGGCGGTCCACGAGCAGTACTTC.

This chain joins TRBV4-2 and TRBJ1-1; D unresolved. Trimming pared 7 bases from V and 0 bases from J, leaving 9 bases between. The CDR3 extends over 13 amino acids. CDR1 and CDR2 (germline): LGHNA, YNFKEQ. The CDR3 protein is CASMDLMNTEAFF. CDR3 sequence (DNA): TGTGCCAGCATGGACCTTATGAACACTGAAGCTTTCTTT.

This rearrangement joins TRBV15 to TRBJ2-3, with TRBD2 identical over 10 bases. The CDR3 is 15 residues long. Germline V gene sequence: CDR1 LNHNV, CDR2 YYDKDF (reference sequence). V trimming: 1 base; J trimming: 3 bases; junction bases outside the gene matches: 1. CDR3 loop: CATSRASGRTDTQYF. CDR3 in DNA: TGTGCCACCAGCAGAGCTAGCGGGAGAACAGATACGCAGTATTTT.

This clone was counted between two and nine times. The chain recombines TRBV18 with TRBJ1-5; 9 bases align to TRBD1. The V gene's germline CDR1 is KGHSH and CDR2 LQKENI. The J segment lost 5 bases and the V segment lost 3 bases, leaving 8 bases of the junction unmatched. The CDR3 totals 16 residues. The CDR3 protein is CASSPGTGSVDQPQHF. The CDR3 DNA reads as TGTGCCAGCTCACCTGGGACAGGGTCTGTCGATCAGCCCCAGCATTTT. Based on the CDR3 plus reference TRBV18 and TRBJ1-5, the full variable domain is NAGVMQNPRHLVRRRGQEARLRCSPMKGHSHVYWYRQLPEEGLKFMVYLQKENIIDESGMPKERFSAEFPKEGPSILRIQQVVRGDSAAYFCASSPGTGSVDQPQHFGDGTRLSIL.

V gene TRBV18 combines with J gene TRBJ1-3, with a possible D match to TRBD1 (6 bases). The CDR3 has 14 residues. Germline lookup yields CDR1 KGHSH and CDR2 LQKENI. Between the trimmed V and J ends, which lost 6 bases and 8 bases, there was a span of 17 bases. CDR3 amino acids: CASSPGAGEYTIYF. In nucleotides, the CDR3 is TGTGCCAGCTCCCCTGGGGCAGGGGAATACACCATATATTTT.

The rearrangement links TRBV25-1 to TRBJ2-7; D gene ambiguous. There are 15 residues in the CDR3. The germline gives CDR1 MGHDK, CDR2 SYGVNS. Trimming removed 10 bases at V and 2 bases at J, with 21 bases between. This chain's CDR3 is CATSEGGSLPYEQYF. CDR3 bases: TGTGCCACCTCCGAAGGCGGCAGCCTTCCCTACGAGCAGTACTTC.